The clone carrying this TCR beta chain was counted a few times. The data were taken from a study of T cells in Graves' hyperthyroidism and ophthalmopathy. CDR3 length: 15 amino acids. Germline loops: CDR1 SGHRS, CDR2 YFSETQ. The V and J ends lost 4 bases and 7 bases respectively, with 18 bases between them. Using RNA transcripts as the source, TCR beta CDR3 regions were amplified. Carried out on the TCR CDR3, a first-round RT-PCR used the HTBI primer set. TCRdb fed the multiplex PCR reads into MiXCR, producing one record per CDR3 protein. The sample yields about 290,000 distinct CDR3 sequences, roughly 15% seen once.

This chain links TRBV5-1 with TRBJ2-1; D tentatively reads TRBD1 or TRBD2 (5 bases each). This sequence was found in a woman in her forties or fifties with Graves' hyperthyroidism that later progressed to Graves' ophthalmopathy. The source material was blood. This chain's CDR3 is CASSREQGWGNEQFF. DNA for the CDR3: TGCGCCAGCAGCAGGGAGCAGGGTTGGGGGAATGAGCAGTTCTTC.